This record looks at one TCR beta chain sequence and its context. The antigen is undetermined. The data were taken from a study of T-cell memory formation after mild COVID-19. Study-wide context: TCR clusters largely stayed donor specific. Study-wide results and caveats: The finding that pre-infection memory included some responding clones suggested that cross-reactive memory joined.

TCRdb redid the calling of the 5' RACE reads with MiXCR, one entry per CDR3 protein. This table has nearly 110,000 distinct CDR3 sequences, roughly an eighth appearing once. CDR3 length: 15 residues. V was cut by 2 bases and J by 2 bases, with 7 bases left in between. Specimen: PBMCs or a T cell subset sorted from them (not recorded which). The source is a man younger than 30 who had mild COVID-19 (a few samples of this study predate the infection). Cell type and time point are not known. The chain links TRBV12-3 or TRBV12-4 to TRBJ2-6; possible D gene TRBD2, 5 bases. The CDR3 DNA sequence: TGTGCCAGCAGTTTATTCGGGACTGGGGCCAACGTCCTGACTTTC. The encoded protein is CASSLFGTGANVLTF.